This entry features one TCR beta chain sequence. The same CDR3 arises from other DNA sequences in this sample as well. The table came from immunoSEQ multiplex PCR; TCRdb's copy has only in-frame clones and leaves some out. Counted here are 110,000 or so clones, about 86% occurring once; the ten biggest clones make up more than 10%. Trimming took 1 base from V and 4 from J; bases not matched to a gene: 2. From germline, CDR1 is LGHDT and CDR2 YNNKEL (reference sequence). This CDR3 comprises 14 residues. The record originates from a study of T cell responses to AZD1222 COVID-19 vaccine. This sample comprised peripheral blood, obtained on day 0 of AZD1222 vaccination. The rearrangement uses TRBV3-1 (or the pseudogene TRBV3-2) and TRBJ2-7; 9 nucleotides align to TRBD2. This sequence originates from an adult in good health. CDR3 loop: CASSQGLAGYEQYF. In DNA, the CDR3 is TGTGCCAGCAGCCAAGGGCTAGCGGGATACGAGCAGTACTTC.